A single sample is the source of the 8 T cell receptor beta chains below, sequenced in a study of T cell responses to AZD1222 COVID-19 vaccine. Only in-frame clones appear in the TCRdb table, and some are missing; sequencing was by immunoSEQ multiplex PCR. The sample shows roughly 110,000 clones, around nine tenths of them seen only once. This material consisted of peripheral blood, taken on day 0 of AZD1222 vaccination. All receptors derive from an adult in good health.

This chain links TRBV29-1 with TRBJ2-7, with D uncertain. There are 15 residues in the CDR3. Germline V gene sequence: CDR1 SQVTM, CDR2 ANQGSEA. Trimming shortened V by 2 bases and J by 1 base, and 15 bases separated the two germline ends. CDR3 sequence reads: CSVESPRKGSYEQYF. DNA of the CDR3: TGCAGCGTTGAAAGCCCCCGCAAAGGATCCTACGAGCAGTACTTC.

This chain connects TRBV5-6 to TRBJ1-2; 7 bases map to TRBD1. The CDR3 length is 15 residues. After removal of 2 bases from V and 4 bases from J, the junction contained 8 bases not matched to a gene. Germline V CDR1 and CDR2: SGHDT, YYEEEE. The CDR3 loop is CASSLQGILGYGYTF. As DNA, the CDR3 is TGTGCCAGCAGCTTACAGGGGATCCTAGGCTATGGCTACACCTTC.

The chain couples TRBV19 to TRBJ2-3; 7 bases match TRBD2. The CDR3 is made up of 17 amino acids. Germline values: CDR1 LNHDA, CDR2 SQIVND (reference sequence). With V trimmed by 9 bases and J by 2 bases, 17 bases remained unmatched. CDR3 DNA sequence: TGTGCCAGCGACGGTCCGCCGGGGGGAGGGAACACAGATACGCAGTATTTT. Translating gives CASDGPPGGGNTDTQYF. Filled out from reference TRBV19 and TRBJ2-3, the complete variable domain reads DGGITQSPKYLFRKEGQNVTLSCEQNLNHDAMYWYRQDPGQGLRLIYYSQIVNDFQKGDIAEGYSVSREKKESFPLTVTSAQKNPTAFYLCASDGPPGGGNTDTQYFGPGTRLTVL.

This clone was seen many times. Other DNA sequences of this sample code for an identical CDR3. The chain combines TRBV7-3 with TRBJ2-1; 9 nucleotides align to TRBD2. The J segment lost 4 bases and the V segment lost 8 bases, leaving 12 bases of the junction unmatched. CDR1 SGHTA and CDR2 FQGTGA come from the germline V gene. CDR3 length equals 16 residues. The CDR3 region has the DNA TGTGCCAGCCGCCCCGGGGGCGGGGGGGCGTACAATGAGCAGTTCTTC. Translating it yields CASRPGGGGAYNEQFF.

The chain joins TRBV6-2 or TRBV6-3 to TRBJ2-6; D not certain. Germline V lookup: CDR1 MNHEY, CDR2 SVGEGT. The CDR3 contains 17 residues. V shed 2 bases and J shed 2 bases, with 13 bases lying between them. The CDR3 loop is CASSYLFWGPGANVLTF. The CDR3 bases are TGTGCCAGCAGTTACCTTTTTTGGGGTCCTGGGGCCAACGTCCTGACTTTC.

J is TRBJ2-3 and V is TRBV27; D is ambiguous. The CDR3 loop spans 11 amino acids. Germline values: CDR1 MNHEY, CDR2 SMNVEV (reference sequence). Deletions cut 5 bases from V and 2 bases from J, with 2 bases between. The CDR3 nucleotides are TGTGCCAGCAGTGACACAGATACGCAGTATTTT. As protein: CASSDTDTQYF.

The chain joins TRBV18 to TRBJ2-7, with 9 positions matching TRBD2. The V gene end was trimmed by 0 bases and the J gene end by 2 bases; junction bases not matched to a gene: 5. Germline-derived CDR1 and CDR2 are KGHSH and LQKENI. The CDR3 has 16 amino acids. Here the CDR3 DNA reads TGTGCCAGCTCACCACCTAGCGGGGGCCGCACCTACGAGCAGTACTTC. This codes for CASSPPSGGRTYEQYF.

This CDR3 is CASSGTFGYTF. In nucleotides, the CDR3 is TGTGCCAGCTCAGGGACTTTTGGCTACACCTTC. J is TRBJ1-2 and V is TRBV18; maybe TRBD1 (5 bases). The V end was cut by 5 bases, the J end by 7 bases, with 8 bases between. CDR1 KGHSH and CDR2 LQKENI come from the germline V gene. This CDR3 has 11 amino acids.